This T cell receptor (beta chain) was obtained from a study of beta chain features in type 1 diabetes. Isolated RNA was reverse transcribed in full, so expressed TCRB transcripts were sequenced. The repertoire was sequenced with immunoSEQ multiplex PCR; TCRdb's copy has only in-frame clones and lacks some. The table has over 200,000 clones, 11% seen once; the top ten hold approximately 0.015%. V was clipped by 0 bases and J by 3 bases; unmatched bases: 4. The CDR3 runs 16 residues. Germline loops: CDR1 MNHEY, CDR2 SVGAGI. A word on this clone: Its target is not known.

Whole-study results and caveats: Compared to healthy donors, patients appeared to have naive, central memory and Treg TCRB repertoires that were more alike. Short templates might get an advantage during PCR, and this would be equal in patients and controls. Type 1 diabetes patients showed a moderate but significant shortening of TCRB CDR3s in all four CD4+ subsets.

The J gene is TRBJ2-1, the V gene TRBV6-5; 8 bases agree with TRBD1. The material sequenced was naive CD4+ T cells from blood. This receptor was obtained from a man aged 30 to 39 with type 1 diabetes. The CDR3 DNA reads as TGTGCCAGCAGTTACTCGCCGACAGGGGTCTACAATGAGCAGTTCTTC. This sequence encodes CASSYSPTGVYNEQFF.